This is a list of T cell receptor beta chains from one sample in a study of cytomegalovirus exposure and HLA in healthy donors. Repertoires were generated with immunoSEQ multiplex PCR, while TCRdb's copy carries only in-frame clones and drops some. The repertoire consists of about 200,000 clones, with approximately 86% occurring once and the leading ten covering roughly 0.32%. The sample comprised PBMCs. These receptors originate from a woman aged 25-40 years in good health and CMV-seronegative. Both conserved end residues are part of each CDR3. The order of the fields is J gene, clone size, D gene, V gene, CDR3 DNA, CDR3 protein. D genes are given only for firm matches. Size values are once, few and many counts, or a class for expanded clones, and some rows have none.

j_call: TRBJ2-3; clone_size: -; d_call: -; v_call: TRBV6-1; cdr3_nt: TGTGCCAGCAGTGCCCGGGACACCGGAGATACGCAGTATTTT; cdr3_aa: CASSARDTGDTQYF
j_call: TRBJ2-1; clone_size: -; d_call: -; v_call: TRBV14; cdr3_nt: TGTGCCAGCAGCTTGCCGGGACTTCTCTCCTACAATGAGCAGTTCTTC; cdr3_aa: CASSLPGLLSYNEQFF
j_call: TRBJ2-7; clone_size: -; d_call: -; v_call: TRBV4-1; cdr3_nt: TGCGCCAGCAGCCCTTATAGCGGTACCTACGAGCAGTACTTC; cdr3_aa: CASSPYSGTYEQYF
j_call: TRBJ1-1; clone_size: -; d_call: -; v_call: TRBV2; cdr3_nt: TGTGCCAGCAGTGGGGAGAGGAACACTGAAGCTTTCTTT; cdr3_aa: CASSGERNTEAFF
j_call: TRBJ2-3; clone_size: -; d_call: TRBD1; v_call: TRBV19; cdr3_nt: TGTGCCAGTAGTAACCCCGACAGGGGGGTCACAGATACGCAGTATTTT; cdr3_aa: CASSNPDRGVTDTQYF
j_call: TRBJ1-2; clone_size: -; d_call: TRBD1; v_call: TRBV28; cdr3_nt: TGTGCCAGCAGTCTAGTGGGGACAGGGGACGGCTACACCTTC; cdr3_aa: CASSLVGTGDGYTF
j_call: TRBJ2-5; clone_size: -; d_call: TRBD2; v_call: TRBV2; cdr3_nt: TGTGCCAGCAGTTCGAGACTAGCGGAAGAGACCCAGTACTTC; cdr3_aa: CASSSRLAEETQYF
j_call: TRBJ2-3; clone_size: -; d_call: -; v_call: TRBV12-2; cdr3_nt: TGTGCAAGTGGACAGGTGGGAGATACGCAGTATTTT; cdr3_aa: CASGQVGDTQYF
j_call: TRBJ2-7; clone_size: -; d_call: TRBD1; v_call: TRBV18; cdr3_nt: TGTGCCAGCTCACCATCGCCGGGACAGACAGGGGAGCAGTACTTC; cdr3_aa: CASSPSPGQTGEQYF
j_call: TRBJ2-7; clone_size: -; d_call: TRBD1; v_call: TRBV10-1; cdr3_nt: TGCGCCAGCAGTCAGCGTCCGGGACAGGGGACGGGCGAGCAGTACTTC; cdr3_aa: CASSQRPGQGTGEQYF
j_call: TRBJ1-1; clone_size: -; d_call: -; v_call: TRBV29-1; cdr3_nt: TGCAGCGTTGAAGTGGGGGCAGAGAACACTGAAGCTTTCTTT; cdr3_aa: CSVEVGAENTEAFF
j_call: TRBJ2-5; clone_size: few; d_call: TRBD1; v_call: TRBV6-1; cdr3_nt: TGTGCCAGCAGTGAAGCCCAGGGGGTCCAAGAGACCCAGTACTTC; cdr3_aa: CASSEAQGVQETQYF
j_call: TRBJ1-1; clone_size: -; d_call: -; v_call: TRBV5-4; cdr3_nt: TGTGCCTCCGGCCGGGATCGGACTGAAGCTTTCTTT; cdr3_aa: CASGRDRTEAFF
j_call: TRBJ1-4; clone_size: -; d_call: -; v_call: TRBV21-1; cdr3_nt: TGTGCCAGCAGCCCGTATAATGAAAAACTGTTTTTT; cdr3_aa: CASSPYNEKLFF
j_call: TRBJ2-1; clone_size: few; d_call: -; v_call: TRBV4-1; cdr3_nt: TGCGCCAGCAGCCAAGTTGGCATGTCAAACAATGAGCAGTTCTTC; cdr3_aa: CASSQVGMSNNEQFF
j_call: TRBJ1-1; clone_size: once; d_call: -; v_call: TRBV6-1; cdr3_nt: TGTGCCAGCCGTTTTCCCACTGAAGCTTTCTTT; cdr3_aa: CASRFPTEAFF
j_call: TRBJ2-7; clone_size: -; d_call: TRBD1; v_call: TRBV5-1; cdr3_nt: TGCGCCAGCAGCTTATCACAGGGGGCGAGGAACGAGCAGTACTTC; cdr3_aa: CASSLSQGARNEQYF
j_call: TRBJ2-3; clone_size: -; d_call: TRBD1; v_call: TRBV2; cdr3_nt: TGTGCCAGCAGTGCCAGGGACAGGGCAGTGGATACGCAGTATTTT; cdr3_aa: CASSARDRAVDTQYF
j_call: TRBJ1-1; clone_size: -; d_call: TRBD1; v_call: TRBV6-1; cdr3_nt: TGTGCCAGCAGCCACAGGGGGAACACTGAAGCTTTCTTT; cdr3_aa: CASSHRGNTEAFF
j_call: TRBJ2-5; clone_size: -; d_call: -; v_call: TRBV29-1; cdr3_nt: TGCAGCGTTGATGGGGGTAGCGGACCAGGAGAGACCCAGTACTTC; cdr3_aa: CSVDGGSGPGETQYF
j_call: TRBJ2-7; clone_size: -; d_call: TRBD1; v_call: TRBV6-6; cdr3_nt: TGTGCCAGCAGTTACGACAGGGGGCTCCCCTACGAGCAGTACTTC; cdr3_aa: CASSYDRGLPYEQYF
j_call: TRBJ1-2; clone_size: -; d_call: -; v_call: TRBV28; cdr3_nt: TGTGCCAGCAGTTTAGACGGGAACGATGGCTACACCTTC; cdr3_aa: CASSLDGNDGYTF
j_call: TRBJ2-3; clone_size: -; d_call: TRBD2; v_call: TRBV5-6; cdr3_nt: TGTGCCAGCAGCACCTCGTCTCTAGCGGGGGCGAGGGATACGCAGTATTTT; cdr3_aa: CASSTSSLAGARDTQYF
j_call: TRBJ2-5; clone_size: -; d_call: -; v_call: TRBV19; cdr3_nt: TGTGCCAGTAGTATAGTAGTTCGGGAGACCCAGTACTTC; cdr3_aa: CASSIVVRETQYF
j_call: TRBJ1-2; clone_size: -; d_call: -; v_call: TRBV5-1; cdr3_nt: TGCGCCAGCAGCTTGGGACAGGAAGATGGCTACACCTTC; cdr3_aa: CASSLGQEDGYTF
j_call: TRBJ2-7; clone_size: -; d_call: -; v_call: TRBV15; cdr3_nt: TGTGCCACCAGCGGCCTCGACGTTTGGGGCTACGAGCAGTACTTC; cdr3_aa: CATSGLDVWGYEQYF
j_call: TRBJ2-2; clone_size: few; d_call: -; v_call: TRBV5-1; cdr3_nt: TGCGCCAGCAGCTTGGAGAGGGCGAACACCGGGGAGCTGTTTTTT; cdr3_aa: CASSLERANTGELFF
j_call: TRBJ2-7; clone_size: -; d_call: TRBD2; v_call: TRBV5-1; cdr3_nt: TGCGCCAGCAGCTTGGTTCTAGCGGGAGACGAGCAGTACTTC; cdr3_aa: CASSLVLAGDEQYF